Below, one T cell receptor delta chain is given with its context. Translating this DNA gives a protein that differs at residue 15 from the TCRdb one, which belongs to a much larger clone; a read error is likely, and the protein shown is this translation. This sample stems from a study of gamma-delta chains in newborns, infants, children. Across the study: Polyclonal expansion of innate γδ T cells after birth follows microbial exposure.

TCRdb applied CATT to the reads for clone calling. The data show about 4,200 delta-chain clones, roughly 2.1% seen once. Germline assignment: CDR1 TSWWSYY and CDR2 QGS. The CDR3 runs 18 residues. Material for sequencing was blood. This rearrangement joins TRDV1 to TRDJ1, with D perhaps TRDD2 (6 bases). This TCR derives from a child who was a newborn, infant or young child, either healthy, febrile or measles-vaccinated (not recorded which). As DNA, the CDR3 is TGTGCTCTTGGGGAACTCCAGTTCTCCTACTCAGGGAAGGATATACTCATCTTT. It encodes CALGELQFSYSGKDILIF.